These 10 T cell receptor beta chains were all obtained from the same sample, sequenced in a study of T cell responses to AZD1222 COVID-19 vaccine. Sequencing used immunoSEQ multiplex PCR; TCRdb keeps in-frame clones, though not all of them. The table lists 65,000 to 100,000 clones, 75% to 95% of them singletons, with 6.5% to 9.5% in the top ten. Sequences were derived from peripheral blood, sampled 28 days after the second AZD1222 dose. The receptors shown here come from an adult who received the AZD1222 COVID-19 vaccine.

The chain combines TRBV14 with TRBJ2-1; 8 bases match TRBD2. CDR3 length: 16 residues. J gave up 2 bases and V 4 bases, and 7 bases lay outside the gene matches. CDR1 and CDR2 from the germline V gene are SGHDN and FVKESK. The CDR3 DNA sequence: TGTGCCAGCAGCCCCGATAGCGGGGCCACCTACAATGAGCAGTTCTTC. This encodes CASSPDSGATYNEQFF.

J is TRBJ2-1 and V is TRBV5-1, with D unresolved. This CDR3 has 15 residues. Trimming removed 1 base from V and 1 base from J, with 9 bases in between. Per the germline V gene, CDR1 is SGHRS and CDR2 is YFSETQ. CDR3 sequence reads: CASSLIGSSYNEQFF. The CDR3 bases are TGCGCCAGCAGCTTGATAGGAAGTTCCTACAATGAGCAGTTCTTC.

The chain has TRBV7-3 and TRBJ1-1; no firm D call. The CDR3 extends over 13 amino acids. CDR1 is SGHTA, CDR2 FQGTGA, per germline. The V end lost 4 bases, the J end lost 0 bases, and 6 bases lay between the germline ends. Here the CDR3 reads CASSSTLNTEAFF. The CDR3 DNA is TGTGCCAGCAGCTCTACCCTGAACACTGAAGCTTTCTTT. The whole variable domain, remainder taken from reference TRBV7-3 and TRBJ1-1, is GAGVSQTPSNKVTEKGKYVELRCDPISGHTALYWYRQSLGQGPEFLIYFQGTGAADDSGLPNDRFFAVRPEGSVSTLKIQRTERGDSAVYLCASSSTLNTEAFFGQGTRLTVV.

The J gene is TRBJ2-1, the V gene TRBV5-1, with a tentative D call TRBD2 (5 bases). Trimming removed 4 bases from V and 2 bases from J, with 13 bases in between. This CDR3 has 15 residues. Germline V CDR1 and CDR2: SGHRS, YFSETQ. The CDR3 nucleotides read TGCGCCAGCAGCCTACGCCTCGGGACCTACAATGAGCAGTTCTTC. It codes for CASSLRLGTYNEQFF. Filled out from reference TRBV5-1 and TRBJ2-1, the complete variable domain reads KAGVTQTPRYLIKTRGQQVTLSCSPISGHRSVSWYQQTPGQGLQFLFEYFSETQRNKGNFPGRFSGRQFSNSRSEMNVSTLELGDSALYLCASSLRLGTYNEQFFGPGTRLTVL.

The sample holds one count of this clone. CDR3 in DNA: TGTGCCAGCAGCCAAGAGGAGCGGGAGGGCCAAAGCGTTTCCTACGAGCAGTACTTC. Its protein is CASSQEEREGQSVSYEQYF. The gene calls are TRBV14 and TRBJ2-7; TRBD2 agrees at 10 bases. Germline loops: CDR1 SGHDN, CDR2 FVKESK. The CDR3 spans 19 residues. The V and J ends lost 0 bases and 1 base, in that order; junction bases with no gene match: 12.

The chain is built from TRBV6-2 or TRBV6-3 and TRBJ1-5; D might be TRBD1 (5 bases). Trimming shortened V by 5 bases and J by 7 bases, and 12 bases separated the two germline ends. The CDR3 runs to 13 residues. Germline V gene sequence: CDR1 MNHEY, CDR2 SVGEGT. The CDR3 loop reads CASSRGRYQPQHF. The CDR3 region has the DNA TGTGCCAGCAGTCGGGGACGGTACCAGCCCCAGCATTTT.

The J gene is TRBJ2-2, the V gene TRBV7-3; the match to TRBD2 covers 15 bases. The length of the CDR3 is 16 residues. From germline, CDR1 is SGHTA and CDR2 FQGTGA. Trimming cost V 5 bases and J 7 bases; bases outside gene matches: 5. CDR3 loop: CASSLGTSGRIGELFF. CDR3 in DNA: TGTGCCAGCAGCCTTGGGACTAGCGGGAGGATCGGGGAGCTGTTTTTT.

The rearrangement joins TRBV19 to TRBJ2-3; TRBD2 matches at 10 bases. The V and J ends lost 4 bases and 2 bases, in that order; junction bases with no gene match: 3. Per germline, CDR1 LNHDA and CDR2 SQIVND (reference sequence). The CDR3 is made up of 15 amino acids. The CDR3 loop is CASSKLAGTTDTQYF. The CDR3 DNA is TGTGCCAGTAGTAAACTAGCGGGGACCACAGATACGCAGTATTTT.

V usage is TRBV28 and J usage is TRBJ1-5; 9 positions agree with TRBD1. With 5 bases clipped from V and 6 bases from J, the junction kept 14 bases outside the gene matches. The CDR3 spans 17 residues. CDR1 and CDR2 (germline): MDHEN, SYDVKM. CDR3 sequence reads: CASSPLGTGNGFQPQHF. The DNA for the CDR3 is TGTGCCAGCAGTCCCTTAGGGACAGGGAACGGATTTCAGCCCCAGCATTTT. Full variable domain (outside the CDR3, taken from reference TRBV28 and TRBJ1-5): DVKVTQSSRYLVKRTGEKVFLECVQDMDHENMFWYRQDPGLGLRLIYFSYDVKMKEKGDIPEGYSVSREKKERFSLILESASTNQTSMYLCASSPLGTGNGFQPQHFGDGTRLSIL.

The chain is built from TRBV19 and TRBJ2-7; D not resolved. The CDR3 loop spans 11 amino acids. Germline CDR1 and CDR2: LNHDA and SQIVND (reference sequence). Between the trimmed V and J ends, which lost 5 bases and 5 bases, there was a span of 7 bases. The CDR3 coding sequence is TGTGCCAGTAGTGGCAGCCACGAGCAGTACTTC. This codes for CASSGSHEQYF.